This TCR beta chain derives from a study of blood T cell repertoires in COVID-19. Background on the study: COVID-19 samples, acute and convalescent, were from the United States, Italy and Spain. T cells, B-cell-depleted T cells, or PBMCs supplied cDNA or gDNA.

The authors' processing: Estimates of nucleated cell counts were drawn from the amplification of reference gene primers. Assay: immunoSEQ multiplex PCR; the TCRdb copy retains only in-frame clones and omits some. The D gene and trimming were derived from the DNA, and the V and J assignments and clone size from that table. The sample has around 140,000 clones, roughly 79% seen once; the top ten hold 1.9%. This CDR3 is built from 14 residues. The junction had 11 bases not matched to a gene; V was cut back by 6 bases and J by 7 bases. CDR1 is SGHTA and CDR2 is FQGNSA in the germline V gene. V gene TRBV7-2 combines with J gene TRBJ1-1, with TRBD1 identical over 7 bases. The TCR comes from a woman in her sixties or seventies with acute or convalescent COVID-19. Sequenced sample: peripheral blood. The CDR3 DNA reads TGTGCCAGCAGGGGGACAGTGATCTTCGGTGAAGCTTTCTTT. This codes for CASRGTVIFGEAFF.